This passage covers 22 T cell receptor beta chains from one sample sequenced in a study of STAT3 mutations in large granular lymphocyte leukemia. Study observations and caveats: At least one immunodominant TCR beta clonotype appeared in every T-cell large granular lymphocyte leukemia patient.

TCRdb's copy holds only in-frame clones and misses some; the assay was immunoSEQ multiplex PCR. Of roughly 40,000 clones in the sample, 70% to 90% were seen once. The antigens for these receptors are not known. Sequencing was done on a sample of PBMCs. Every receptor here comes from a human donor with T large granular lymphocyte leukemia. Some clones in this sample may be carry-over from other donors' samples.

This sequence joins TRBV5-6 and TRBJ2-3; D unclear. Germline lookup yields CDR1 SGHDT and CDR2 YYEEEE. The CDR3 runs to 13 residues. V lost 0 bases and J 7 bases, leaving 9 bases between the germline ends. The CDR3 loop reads CASSLGRGHTQYF. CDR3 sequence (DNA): TGTGCCAGCAGCTTGGGGAGAGGCCATACGCAGTATTTT.

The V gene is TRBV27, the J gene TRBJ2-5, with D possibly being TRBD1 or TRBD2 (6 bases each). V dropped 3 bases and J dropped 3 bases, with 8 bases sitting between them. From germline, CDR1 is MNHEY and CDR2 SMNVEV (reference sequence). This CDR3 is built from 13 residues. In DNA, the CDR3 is TGTGCCAGCAGTTTGAGGGGGGAAGAGACCCAGTACTTC. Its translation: CASSLRGEETQYF.

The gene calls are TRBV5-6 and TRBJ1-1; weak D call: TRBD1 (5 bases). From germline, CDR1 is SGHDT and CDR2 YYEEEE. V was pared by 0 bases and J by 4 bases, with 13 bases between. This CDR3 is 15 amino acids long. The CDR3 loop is CASSLGQGTGTEAFF. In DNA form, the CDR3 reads TGTGCCAGCAGCTTGGGGCAGGGAACGGGCACTGAAGCTTTCTTT.

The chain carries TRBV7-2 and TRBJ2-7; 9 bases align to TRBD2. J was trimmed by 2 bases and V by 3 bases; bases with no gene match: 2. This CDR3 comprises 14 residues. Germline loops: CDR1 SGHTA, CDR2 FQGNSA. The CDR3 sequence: CASSLSGGTYEQYF. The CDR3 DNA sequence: TGTGCCAGCAGCTTGAGCGGGGGGACCTACGAGCAGTACTTC. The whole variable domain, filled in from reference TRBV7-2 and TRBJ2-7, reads GAGVSQSPSNKVTEKGKDVELRCDPISGHTALYWYRQSLGQGLEFLIYFQGNSAPDKSGLPSDRFSAERTGGSVSTLTIQRTQQEDSAVYLCASSLSGGTYEQYFGPGTRLTVT.

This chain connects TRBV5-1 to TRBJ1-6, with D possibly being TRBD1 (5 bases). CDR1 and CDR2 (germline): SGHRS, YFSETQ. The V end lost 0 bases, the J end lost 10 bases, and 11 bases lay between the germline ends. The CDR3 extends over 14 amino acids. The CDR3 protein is CASSLDIGASPLHF. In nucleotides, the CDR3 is TGCGCCAGCAGCTTGGATATAGGGGCATCACCCCTCCACTTT.

The DNA of the CDR3 is TGTGCCAGCTCACCACGTGAGGTTAGCGGCAATCAGCCCCAGCATTTT. Translation: CASSPREVSGNQPQHF. The chain has TRBV18 and TRBJ1-5, with unresolved D. V lost 1 base and J lost 2, with 12 bases in between. Germline values: CDR1 KGHSH, CDR2 LQKENI. The CDR3 totals 16 residues.

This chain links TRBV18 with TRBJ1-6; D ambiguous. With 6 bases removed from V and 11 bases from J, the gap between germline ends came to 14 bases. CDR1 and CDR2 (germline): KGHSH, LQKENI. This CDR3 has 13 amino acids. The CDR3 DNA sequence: TGTGCCAGCTCCCCTCGAACATTGGCACCCCTCCACTTT. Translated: CASSPRTLAPLHF.

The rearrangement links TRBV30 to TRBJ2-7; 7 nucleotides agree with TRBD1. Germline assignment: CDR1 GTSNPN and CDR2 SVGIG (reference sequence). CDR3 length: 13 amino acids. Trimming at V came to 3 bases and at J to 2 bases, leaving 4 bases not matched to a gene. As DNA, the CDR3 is TGTGCCTGGAGGGATGGGACAGCCTACGAGCAGTACTTC. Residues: CAWRDGTAYEQYF.

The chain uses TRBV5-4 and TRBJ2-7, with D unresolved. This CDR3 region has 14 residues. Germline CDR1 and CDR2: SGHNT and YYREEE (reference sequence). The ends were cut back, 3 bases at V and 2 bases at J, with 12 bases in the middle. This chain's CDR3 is CASSSSAGPYEQYF. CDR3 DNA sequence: TGTGCCAGCAGCTCCTCGGCAGGCCCCTACGAGCAGTACTTC.

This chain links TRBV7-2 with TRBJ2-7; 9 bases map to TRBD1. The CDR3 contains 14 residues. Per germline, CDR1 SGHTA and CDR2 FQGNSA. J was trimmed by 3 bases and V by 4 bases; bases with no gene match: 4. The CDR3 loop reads CASSSGTGLYEQYF. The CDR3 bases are TGTGCCAGCAGCTCCGGGACAGGGCTCTACGAGCAGTACTTC.

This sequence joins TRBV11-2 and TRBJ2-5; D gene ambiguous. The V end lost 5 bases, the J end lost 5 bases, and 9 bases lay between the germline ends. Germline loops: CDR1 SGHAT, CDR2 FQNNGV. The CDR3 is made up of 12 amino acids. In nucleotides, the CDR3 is TGTGCCAGCAGCCCCCTCGCCGAGACCCAGTACTTC. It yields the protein CASSPLAETQYF.

The CDR3 sequence: CASSPTGGFGYTF. CDR3 DNA sequence: TGTGCCAGCAGTCCGACAGGGGGGTTTGGCTACACCTTC. This chain links TRBV6-5 with TRBJ1-2; 9 nucleotides match TRBD1. With V trimmed by 5 bases and J by 7 bases, 5 bases remained unmatched. CDR3 length: 13 amino acids. In germline, CDR1 is MNHEY, CDR2 SVGAGI.

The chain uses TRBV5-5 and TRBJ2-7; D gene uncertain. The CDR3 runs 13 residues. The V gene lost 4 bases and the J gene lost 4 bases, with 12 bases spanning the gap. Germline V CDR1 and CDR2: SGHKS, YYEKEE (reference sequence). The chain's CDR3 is CASSPWAGYEQYV. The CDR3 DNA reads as TGTGCCAGCAGCCCCTGGGCCGGGTACGAGCAGTACGTC.

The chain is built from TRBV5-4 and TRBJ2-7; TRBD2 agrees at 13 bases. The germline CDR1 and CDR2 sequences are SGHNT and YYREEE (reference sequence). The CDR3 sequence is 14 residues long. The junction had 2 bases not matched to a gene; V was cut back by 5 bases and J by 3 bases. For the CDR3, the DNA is TGTGCCAGCAGTCGACTAGCGGGGGGCTACGAGCAGTACTTC. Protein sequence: CASSRLAGGYEQYF. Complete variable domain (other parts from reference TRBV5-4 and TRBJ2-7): ETGVTQSPTHLIKTRGQQVTLRCSSQSGHNTVSWYQQALGQGPQFIFQYYREEENGRGNFPPRFSGLQFPNYSSELNVNALELDDSALYLCASSRLAGGYEQYFGPGTRLTVT.

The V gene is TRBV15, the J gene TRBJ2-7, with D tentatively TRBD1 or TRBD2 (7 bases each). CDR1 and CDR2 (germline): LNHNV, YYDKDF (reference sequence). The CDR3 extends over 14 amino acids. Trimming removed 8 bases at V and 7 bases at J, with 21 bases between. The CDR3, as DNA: TGTGCCACCGAACCCCGGCCAGGGGGGGAGGAGCAGTACTTC. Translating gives CATEPRPGGEEQYF.

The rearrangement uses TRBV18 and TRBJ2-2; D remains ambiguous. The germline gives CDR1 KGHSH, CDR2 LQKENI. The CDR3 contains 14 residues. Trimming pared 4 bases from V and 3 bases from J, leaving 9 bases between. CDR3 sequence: CASSLADYTGELFF. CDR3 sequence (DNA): TGTGCCAGCTCACTGGCAGACTACACCGGGGAGCTGTTTTTT.

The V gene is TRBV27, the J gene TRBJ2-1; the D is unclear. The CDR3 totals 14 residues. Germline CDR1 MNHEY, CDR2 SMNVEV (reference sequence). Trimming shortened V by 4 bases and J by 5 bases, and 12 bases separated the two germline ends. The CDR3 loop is CASSSLFGNNEQFF. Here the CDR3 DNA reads TGTGCCAGCAGTTCCCTTTTTGGGAACAATGAGCAGTTCTTC.

The CDR3 loop reads CASSPGQGFQPQHF. CDR3 coding DNA: TGCGCCAGCAGCCCGGGACAGGGATTTCAGCCCCAGCATTTT. The chain combines TRBV5-1 with TRBJ1-5; 9 nucleotides match TRBD1. With V trimmed by 4 bases and J by 6 bases, 5 bases remained unmatched. The CDR3 is made up of 14 amino acids. Germline-derived CDR1 and CDR2 are SGHRS and YFSETQ.

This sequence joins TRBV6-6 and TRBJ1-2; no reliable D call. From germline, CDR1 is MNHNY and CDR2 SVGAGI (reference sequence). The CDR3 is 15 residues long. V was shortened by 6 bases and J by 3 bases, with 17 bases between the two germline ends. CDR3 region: CASSPEANGHYGYTF. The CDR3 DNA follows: TGTGCCAGCAGCCCCGAGGCCAACGGGCACTATGGCTACACCTTC.

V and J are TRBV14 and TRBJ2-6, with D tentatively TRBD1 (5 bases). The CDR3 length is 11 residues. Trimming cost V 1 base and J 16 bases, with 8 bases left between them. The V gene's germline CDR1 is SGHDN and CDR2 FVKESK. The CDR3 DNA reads TGTGCCAGCAGCCAAGGACAGCTTCTGACTTTC. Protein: CASSQGQLLTF.

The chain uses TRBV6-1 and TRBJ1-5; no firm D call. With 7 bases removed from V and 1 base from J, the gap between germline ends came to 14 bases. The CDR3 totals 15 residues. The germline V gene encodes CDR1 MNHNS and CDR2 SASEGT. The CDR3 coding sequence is TGTGCCAGCACCCGGGAGGTGGACAGCAATCAGCCCCAGCATTTT. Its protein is CASTREVDSNQPQHF.

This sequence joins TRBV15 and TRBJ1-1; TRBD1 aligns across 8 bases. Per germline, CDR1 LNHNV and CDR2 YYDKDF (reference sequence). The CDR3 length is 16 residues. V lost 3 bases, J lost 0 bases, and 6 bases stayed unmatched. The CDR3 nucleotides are TGTGCCACCAGCAGGACAGGGGTGTTGGTGAACACTGAAGCTTTCTTT. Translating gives CATSRTGVLVNTEAFF. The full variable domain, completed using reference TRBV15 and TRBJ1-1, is DAMVIQNPRYQVTQFGKPVTLSCSQTLNHNVMYWYQQKSSQAPKLLFHYYDKDFNNEADTPDNFQSRRPNTSFCFLDIRSPGLGDTAMYLCATSRTGVLVNTEAFFGQGTRLTVV.